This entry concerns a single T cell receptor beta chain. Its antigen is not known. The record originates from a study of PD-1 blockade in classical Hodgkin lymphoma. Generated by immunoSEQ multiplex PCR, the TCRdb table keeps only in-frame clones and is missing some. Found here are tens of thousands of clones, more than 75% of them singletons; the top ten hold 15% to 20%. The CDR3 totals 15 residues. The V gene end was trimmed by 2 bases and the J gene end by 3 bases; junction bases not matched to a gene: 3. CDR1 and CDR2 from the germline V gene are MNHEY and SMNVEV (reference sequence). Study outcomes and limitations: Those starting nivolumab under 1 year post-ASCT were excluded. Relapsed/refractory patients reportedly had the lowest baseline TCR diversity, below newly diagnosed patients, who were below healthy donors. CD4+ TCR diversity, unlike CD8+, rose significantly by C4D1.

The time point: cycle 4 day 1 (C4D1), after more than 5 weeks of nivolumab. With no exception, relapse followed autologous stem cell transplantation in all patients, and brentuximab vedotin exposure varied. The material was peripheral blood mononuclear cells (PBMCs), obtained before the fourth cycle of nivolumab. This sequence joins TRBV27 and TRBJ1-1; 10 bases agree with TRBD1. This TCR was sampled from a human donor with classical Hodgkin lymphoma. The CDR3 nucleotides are TGTGCCAGCAGTTTAAGTGGGACAGGGGACACTGAAGCTTTCTTT. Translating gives CASSLSGTGDTEAFF.